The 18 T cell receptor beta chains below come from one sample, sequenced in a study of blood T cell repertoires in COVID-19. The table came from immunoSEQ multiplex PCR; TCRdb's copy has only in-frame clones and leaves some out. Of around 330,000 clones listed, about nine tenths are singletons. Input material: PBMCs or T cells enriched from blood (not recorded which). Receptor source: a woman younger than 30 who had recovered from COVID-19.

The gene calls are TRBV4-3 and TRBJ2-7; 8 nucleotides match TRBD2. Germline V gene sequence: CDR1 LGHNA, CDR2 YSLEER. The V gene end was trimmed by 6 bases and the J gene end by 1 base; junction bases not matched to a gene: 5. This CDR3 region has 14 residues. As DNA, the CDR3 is TGCGCCAGCAGGCCCAGACTAGCGTCCTACGAGCAGTACTTC. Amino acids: CASRPRLASYEQYF.

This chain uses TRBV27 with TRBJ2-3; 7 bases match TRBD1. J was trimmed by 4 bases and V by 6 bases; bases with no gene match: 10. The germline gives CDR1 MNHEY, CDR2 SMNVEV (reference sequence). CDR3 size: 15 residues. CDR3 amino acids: CASRWAGGLADTQYF. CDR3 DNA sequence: TGTGCCAGCAGATGGGCAGGGGGTTTGGCAGATACGCAGTATTTT.

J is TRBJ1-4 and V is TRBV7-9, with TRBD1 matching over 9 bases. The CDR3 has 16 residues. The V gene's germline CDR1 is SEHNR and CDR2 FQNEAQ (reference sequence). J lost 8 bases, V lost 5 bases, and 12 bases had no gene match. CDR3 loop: CASSRSITGGGEKLFF. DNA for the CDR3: TGTGCCAGCAGCCGGAGTATTACAGGGGGCGGCGAAAAACTGTTTTTT.

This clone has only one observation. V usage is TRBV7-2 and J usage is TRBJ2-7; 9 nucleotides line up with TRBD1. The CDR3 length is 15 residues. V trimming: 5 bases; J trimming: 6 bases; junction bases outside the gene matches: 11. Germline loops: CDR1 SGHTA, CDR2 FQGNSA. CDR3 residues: CASSPTQGAPGEQYF. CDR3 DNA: TGTGCCAGCAGCCCGACACAGGGGGCGCCCGGCGAGCAGTACTTC. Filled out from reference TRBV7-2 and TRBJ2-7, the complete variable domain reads GAGVSQSPSNKVTEKGKDVELRCDPISGHTALYWYRQSLGQGLEFLIYFQGNSAPDKSGLPSDRFSAERTGGSVSTLTIQRTQQEDSAVYLCASSPTQGAPGEQYFGPGTRLTVT.

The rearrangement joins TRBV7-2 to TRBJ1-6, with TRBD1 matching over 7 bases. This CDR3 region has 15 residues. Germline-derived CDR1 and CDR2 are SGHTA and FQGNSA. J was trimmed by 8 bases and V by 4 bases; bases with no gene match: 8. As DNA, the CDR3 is TGTGCCAGCAGCTCAGTACAGGGGAAGCATTCACCCCTCCACTTT. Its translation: CASSSVQGKHSPLHF.

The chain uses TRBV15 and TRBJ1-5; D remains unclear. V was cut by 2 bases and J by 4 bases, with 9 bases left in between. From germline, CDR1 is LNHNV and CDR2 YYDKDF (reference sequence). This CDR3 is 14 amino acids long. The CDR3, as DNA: TGTGCCACCAGCAGATCGCAGAAGAATCAGCCCCAGCATTTT. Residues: CATSRSQKNQPQHF. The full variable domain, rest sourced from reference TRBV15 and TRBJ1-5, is DAMVIQNPRYQVTQFGKPVTLSCSQTLNHNVMYWYQQKSSQAPKLLFHYYDKDFNNEADTPDNFQSRRPNTSFCFLDIRSPGLGDTAMYLCATSRSQKNQPQHFGDGTRLSIL.

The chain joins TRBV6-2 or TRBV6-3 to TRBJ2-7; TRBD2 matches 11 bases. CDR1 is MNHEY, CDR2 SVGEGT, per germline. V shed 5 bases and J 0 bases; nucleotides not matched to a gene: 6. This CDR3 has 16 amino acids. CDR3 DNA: TGTGCCAGCAGTCCCTGGACTAGCGGGCCCTCCTACGAGCAGTACTTC. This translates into CASSPWTSGPSYEQYF.

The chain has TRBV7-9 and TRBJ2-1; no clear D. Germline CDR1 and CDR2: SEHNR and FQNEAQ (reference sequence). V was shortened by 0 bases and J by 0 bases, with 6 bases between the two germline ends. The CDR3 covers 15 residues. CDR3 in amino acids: CASSLAYSSYNEQFF. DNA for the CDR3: TGTGCCAGCAGCTTAGCGTATAGCTCCTACAATGAGCAGTTCTTC. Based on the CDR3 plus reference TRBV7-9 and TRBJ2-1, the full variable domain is DTGVSQNPRHKITKRGQNVTFRCDPISEHNRLYWYRQTLGQGPEFLTYFQNEAQLEKSRLLSDRFSAERPKGSFSTLEIQRTEQGDSAMYLCASSLAYSSYNEQFFGPGTRLTVL.

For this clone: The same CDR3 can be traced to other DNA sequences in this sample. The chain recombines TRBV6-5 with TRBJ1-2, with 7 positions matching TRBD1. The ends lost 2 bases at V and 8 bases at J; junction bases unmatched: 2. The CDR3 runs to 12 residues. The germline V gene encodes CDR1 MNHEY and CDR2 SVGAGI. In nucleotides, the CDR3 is TGTGCCAGCAGTTACCAGGGGGGAGGCTACACCTTC. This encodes CASSYQGGGYTF.

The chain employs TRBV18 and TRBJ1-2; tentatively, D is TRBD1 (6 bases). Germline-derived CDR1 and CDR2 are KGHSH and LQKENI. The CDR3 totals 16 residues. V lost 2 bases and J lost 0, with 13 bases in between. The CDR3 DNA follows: TGTGCCAGCTCACCAGCCTCCCAGGGGCCTAACTATGGCTACACCTTC. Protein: CASSPASQGPNYGYTF.

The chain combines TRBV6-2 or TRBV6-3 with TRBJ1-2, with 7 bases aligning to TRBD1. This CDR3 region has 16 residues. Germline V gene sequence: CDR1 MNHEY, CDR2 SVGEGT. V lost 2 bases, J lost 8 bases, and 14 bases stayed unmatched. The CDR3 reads CASSYPPQWQGEGYTF. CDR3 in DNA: TGTGCCAGCAGTTACCCCCCCCAGTGGCAGGGGGAAGGCTACACCTTC.

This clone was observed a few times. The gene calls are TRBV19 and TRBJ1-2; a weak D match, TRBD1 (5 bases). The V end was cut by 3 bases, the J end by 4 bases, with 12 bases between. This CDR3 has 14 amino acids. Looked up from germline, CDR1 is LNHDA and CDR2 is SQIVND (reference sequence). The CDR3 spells CASSMRRQSYGYTF. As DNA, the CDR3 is TGTGCCAGTAGTATGAGGAGACAGAGCTATGGCTACACCTTC.

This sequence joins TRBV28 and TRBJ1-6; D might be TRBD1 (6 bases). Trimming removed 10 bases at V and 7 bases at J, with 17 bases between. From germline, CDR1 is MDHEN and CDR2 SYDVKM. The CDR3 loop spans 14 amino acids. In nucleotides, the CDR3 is TGTGCCACCGCGGAGGGGGAGGGGAATTCACCCCTCCACTTT. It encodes CATAEGEGNSPLHF.

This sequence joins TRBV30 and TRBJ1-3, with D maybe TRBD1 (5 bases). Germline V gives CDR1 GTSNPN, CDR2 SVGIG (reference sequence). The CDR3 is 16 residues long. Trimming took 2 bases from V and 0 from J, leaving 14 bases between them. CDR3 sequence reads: CAWSTGRVISGNTIYF. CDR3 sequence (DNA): TGTGCCTGGAGTACTGGCAGGGTTATCTCTGGAAACACCATATATTTT. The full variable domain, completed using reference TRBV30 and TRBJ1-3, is SQTIHQWPATLVQPVGSPLSLECTVEGTSNPNLYWYRQAAGRGLQLLFYSVGIGQISSEVPQNLSASRPQDRQFILSSKKLLLSDSGFYLCAWSTGRVISGNTIYFGEGSWLTVV.

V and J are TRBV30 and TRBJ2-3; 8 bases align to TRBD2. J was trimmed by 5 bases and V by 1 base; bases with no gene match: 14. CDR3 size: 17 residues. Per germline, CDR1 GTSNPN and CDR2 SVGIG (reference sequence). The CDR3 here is CAWSGPGGGRPLDTQYF. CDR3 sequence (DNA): TGTGCCTGGAGTGGCCCGGGGGGCGGGAGGCCTCTAGATACGCAGTATTTT.

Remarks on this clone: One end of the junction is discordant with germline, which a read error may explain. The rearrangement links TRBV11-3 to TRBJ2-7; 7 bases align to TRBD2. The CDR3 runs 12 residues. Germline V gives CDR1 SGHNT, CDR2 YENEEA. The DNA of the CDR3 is TGTGCCAGCAGCTTGGGGAGGGACGAGCAGTATTTC. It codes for CASSLGRDEQYF. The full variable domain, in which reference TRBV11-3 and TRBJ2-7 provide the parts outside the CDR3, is EAGVVQSPRYKIIEKKQPVAFWCNPISGHNTLYWYLQNLGQGPELLIRYENEEAVDDSQLPKDRFSAERLKGVDSTLKIQPAELGDSAVYLCASSLGRDEQYFGPGTRLTVT.

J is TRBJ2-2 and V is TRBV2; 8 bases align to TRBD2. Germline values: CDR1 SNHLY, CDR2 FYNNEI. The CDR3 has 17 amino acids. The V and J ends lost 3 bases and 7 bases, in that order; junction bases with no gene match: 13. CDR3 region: CASSEQGTRSGGGELFF. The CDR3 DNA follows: TGTGCCAGCAGTGAGCAGGGAACCAGAAGCGGGGGCGGGGAGCTGTTTTTT. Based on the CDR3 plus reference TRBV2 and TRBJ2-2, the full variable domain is EPEVTQTPSHQVTQMGQEVILRCVPISNHLYFYWYRQILGQKVEFLVSFYNNEISEKSEIFDDQFSVERPDGSNFTLKIRSTKLEDSAMYFCASSEQGTRSGGGELFFGEGSRLTVL.

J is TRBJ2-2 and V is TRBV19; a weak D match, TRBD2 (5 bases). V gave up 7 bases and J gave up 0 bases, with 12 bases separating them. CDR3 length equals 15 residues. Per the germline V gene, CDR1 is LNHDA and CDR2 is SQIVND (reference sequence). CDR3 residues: CASIVDSANTGELFF. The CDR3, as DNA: TGTGCCAGTATAGTGGACTCCGCGAACACCGGGGAGCTGTTTTTT.